This T cell receptor (beta chain) was identified in a study of blood T cell repertoires in COVID-19 (dated by TCRdb to the early 2020s). Regarding the study in general: Collaborator samples came from the United States, Italy and Spain and covered acute and convalescent phases of COVID-19. The prospective study material was composed of cDNA or gDNA derived from T cells, B-cell-depleted T cells, or PBMCs. Subjects who had been exposed to COVID-19, were actively infected with it, or had recovered from it provided the deeply sampled blood TCRbeta repertoires that made up the dataset. A freely available public database, intended as a resource for researchers studying the immune response to SARS-CoV-2, is where the repertoires were released. The samples were drawn from two sources: the first 160 participants of the ongoing ImmuneRACE study, and 950 to 1,500 subjects contributed by 6 global collaborators. A de-identified subject ID, COVID-19 status, age in years and sex were almost always included in the sample metadata. Where available, HLA class I and class II types were obtained from metadata supplied by the sample provider rather than from assay-based typing.

CDR1 and CDR2 are read off the germline V gene as SGHRS and YFSETQ. V is cut by 4 bases and J by 0 bases, and the space between the germline ends is 10 bases. Spanning cysteine to phenylalanine, the CDR3 consists of 15 amino acids. The retained sequence is limited to the CDR3, 45 bases, with the frame set at the first base. The research as a whole found: How much clinical and demographic metadata was included differed by source and by participant, and the metadata was provided uncurated.

Note on this clone: Its cognate antigen has yet to be identified. Base qualities are not provided; no much larger clone lies one nucleotide away.

Collaborating institutions collected whole blood in K2EDTA tubes following their own protocols. For TCRbeta analysis, collaborators shipped samples as frozen whole blood, isolated PBMCs, or DNA extracted from either of those sample types. TCRbeta CDR3 regions were amplified from genomic DNA using the immunoSEQ Assay, a bias-controlled multiplex PCR. The paper's processing steps were these. The number of nucleated cells in each sample was estimated from the amplification of reference gene primers within the assay. To quantify the absolute abundance of each unique TCRbeta CDR3 rearrangement, sequence reads were collapsed and filtered. For each sample, productive Simpson clonality was calculated as the square root of Simpson's diversity index over productive rearrangements. Entries here come from immuneACCESS through TCRdb and include only in-frame sequences with V and J called. Some clones fail to appear in such tables; in the studies checked, an unresolved V gene covers under half of the shortfall, and the cause of the remainder is unknown. For V, J and clone size, that table is used; D and trimming come from the DNA. A total of some 120,000 clones appear in this sample, about 85% of them only once. Clones ranked in the top ten supply less than 1.5% of the sample.

The chain couples TRBV5-1 to TRBJ1-4, with an unclear D gene assignment. The sample taken for sequencing was peripheral blood. This clonotype was sampled from a man in his forties with acute or convalescent COVID-19. The CDR3 protein is CASSKENPTNEKLFF. In nucleotide form, the sequence is TGCGCCAGCAGCAAAGAGAATCCAACTAATGAAAAACTGTTTTTT. The CDR3, completed at both ends by the reference TRBV5-1 and TRBJ1-4 genes, gives the full variable domain KAGVTQTPRYLIKTRGQQVTLSCSPISGHRSVSWYQQTPGQGLQFLFEYFSETQRNKGNFPGRFSGRQFSNSRSEMNVSTLELGDSALYLCASSKENPTNEKLFFGSGTQLSVL.